The 24 T cell receptor beta chains presented below share a single source sample, sequenced in a study of OX40 agonist ivuxolimab in advanced cancers. Sequencing used immunoSEQ multiplex PCR; TCRdb keeps in-frame clones, though not all of them. The top ten hold around 71% of the sample, which has some 17,000 clones, approximately 91% seen once. The sequences come from CD4+ or CD8+ T cells sorted from blood, collected in a trial of the OX40 agonist ivuxolimab. These TCRs come from an adult with an advanced solid tumor such as melanoma, head and neck, liver or kidney cancer.

The chain employs TRBV4-1 and TRBJ2-5, with 12 bases fitting TRBD2. The CDR3 length is 15 residues. With V trimmed by 5 bases and J by 3 bases, 4 bases remained unmatched. Germline values: CDR1 MGHRA, CDR2 YSYEKL. Written as DNA, the CDR3 is TGCGCCAGCAGCTCCCTAGCGGGGGGGGAAGAGACCCAGTACTTC. This codes for CASSSLAGGEETQYF.

V is TRBV27 and J is TRBJ1-2, with a tentative D call TRBD1 (5 bases). The germline V gene has CDR1 MNHEY and CDR2 SMNVEV (reference sequence). V lost 0 bases to trimming and J lost 4 bases, with 9 bases between them. The CDR3 has 14 residues. CDR3 DNA: TGTGCCAGCAGTTTATCAGTTGGGGGCTATGGCTACACCTTC. Translated, it gives CASSLSVGGYGYTF.

This clone has just one count. This chain connects TRBV11-2 to TRBJ2-5, with D perhaps matching TRBD2 (5 bases). V was clipped by 5 bases and J by 5 bases, with 9 bases between them. Germline CDR1 SGHAT, CDR2 FQNNGV. CDR3 length: 12 residues. CDR3 in DNA: TGTGCCAGCAGCCCCCGAGGGGAGACCCAGTACTTC. Its protein is CASSPRGETQYF.

The chain carries TRBV7-9 and TRBJ2-3; 13 bases agree with TRBD2. Germline V CDR1 and CDR2: SEHNR, FQNEAQ (reference sequence). With 5 bases clipped from V and 2 bases from J, the junction kept 7 bases outside the gene matches. There are 17 residues in the CDR3. In DNA form, the CDR3 reads TGTGCCAGCAGCCGCCAGGGACTAGCGGGATACACAGATACGCAGTATTTT. Amino acid sequence: CASSRQGLAGYTDTQYF.

A few counts support this clone. The chain carries TRBV11-3 and TRBJ1-1, with D unclear. This CDR3 is built from 14 residues. Germline-derived CDR1 and CDR2 are SGHNT and YENEEA. Trimming took 5 bases from V and 1 from J, leaving 11 bases between them. The CDR3 coding sequence is TGTGCCAGCAGCCCGGACTCGGGGAACACTGAAGCTTTCTTT. It is translated as CASSPDSGNTEAFF.

The chain joins TRBV6-6 to TRBJ2-7; tentatively, D is TRBD2 (6 bases). CDR1 and CDR2 from the germline V gene are MNHNY and SVGAGI (reference sequence). The CDR3 has 16 amino acids. V dropped 7 bases and J dropped 5 bases, with 24 bases sitting between them. CDR3 amino acids: CASTPLSGLGPHEQYF. CDR3 coding DNA: TGTGCCAGCACCCCGCTCTCGGGACTGGGACCTCACGAGCAGTACTTC.

This clone was seen just once. The chain recombines TRBV4-1 with TRBJ2-7, with D perhaps matching TRBD1 (5 bases). The CDR3 is 15 residues long. V was pared by 0 bases and J by 6 bases, with 15 bases between. Germline V lookup: CDR1 MGHRA, CDR2 YSYEKL. In DNA, the CDR3 is TGCGCCAGCAGCCAAGAGCTTCAGGGTCTGGGCGAGCAGTACTTC. Translated, it gives CASSQELQGLGEQYF.

This chain uses TRBV6-5 with TRBJ2-7; 8 bases map to TRBD1. This CDR3 is 15 amino acids long. The germline V gene has CDR1 MNHEY and CDR2 SVGAGI. V was clipped by 5 bases and J by 6 bases; unmatched bases: 12. CDR3 DNA: TGTGCCAGCAGTCAGTTTGGACAGGGTTACGTCGAGCAGTACTTC. Encoded protein: CASSQFGQGYVEQYF.

Here the CDR3 reads CASSPVESPYEQYF. The CDR3 DNA sequence: TGTGCCAGCTCACCGGTAGAGTCCCCGTACGAGCAGTACTTC. This sequence joins TRBV18 and TRBJ2-7, with D uncertain. Trimming shortened V by 3 bases and J by 4 bases, and 13 bases separated the two germline ends. Germline CDR1 reads KGHSH; CDR2 reads LQKENI. The CDR3 contains 14 residues.

The chain couples TRBV28 to TRBJ2-7, with 12 nucleotides matching TRBD1. Unmatched junction bases numbered 4, after V lost 6 bases and J lost 4 bases. The length of the CDR3 is 14 residues. The V gene's germline CDR1 is MDHEN and CDR2 SYDVKM. The CDR3 is CASSPGQGAYEQYF. In nucleotides, the CDR3 is TGTGCCAGCAGCCCGGGACAGGGGGCGTACGAGCAGTACTTC.

The genes are TRBV25-1 and TRBJ2-3; no clear D gene. The germline V gene encodes CDR1 MGHDK and CDR2 SYGVNS. V lost 2 bases, J lost 3 bases, and 6 bases lay in between. This CDR3 is built from 13 residues. In nucleotides, the CDR3 is TGTGCCAGCAGTGAAGGATTAACAGATACGCAGTATTTT. Its protein is CASSEGLTDTQYF. Variable domain in full (rest from reference TRBV25-1 and TRBJ2-3): EADIYQTPRYLVIGTGKKITLECSQTMGHDKMYWYQQDPGMELHLIHYSYGVNSTEKGDLSSESTVSRIRTEHFPLTLESARPSHTSQYLCASSEGLTDTQYFGPGTRLTVL.

The gene calls are TRBV30 and TRBJ1-2; possible D gene TRBD1, 5 bases. Germline V gene lookup returns CDR1 GTSNPN and CDR2 SVGIG (reference sequence). CDR3 length equals 11 residues. V was shortened by 5 bases and J by 4 bases, with 8 bases between the two germline ends. The CDR3 loop is CAWGTGYGYTF. As DNA, the CDR3 is TGTGCCTGGGGAACAGGCTATGGCTACACCTTC.

The chain employs TRBV29-1 and TRBJ2-5; D unresolved. The CDR3 has 13 amino acids. Looked up from germline, CDR1 is SQVTM and CDR2 is ANQGSEA. V lost 4 bases and J 2 bases, leaving 11 bases between the germline ends. The CDR3 is CSVAVGLQETQYF. DNA for the CDR3: TGCAGCGTTGCCGTGGGATTGCAAGAGACCCAGTACTTC.

This chain joins TRBV19 and TRBJ2-1, with D perhaps matching TRBD1 (5 bases). The CDR3 is 17 amino acids. Trimming took off 0 bases at V and 4 bases at J, with 16 bases between the two ends. From germline, CDR1 is LNHDA and CDR2 SQIVND (reference sequence). In DNA, the CDR3 is TGTGCCAGTAGTATAGACGGGCAGGGTATTAGGTACAATGAGCAGTTCTTC. Translating gives CASSIDGQGIRYNEQFF. The whole variable domain, remainder taken from reference TRBV19 and TRBJ2-1, is DGGITQSPKYLFRKEGQNVTLSCEQNLNHDAMYWYRQDPGQGLRLIYYSQIVNDFQKGDIAEGYSVSREKKESFPLTVTSAQKNPTAFYLCASSIDGQGIRYNEQFFGPGTRLTVL.

This rearrangement joins TRBV6-5 to TRBJ2-1; 11 nucleotides agree with TRBD2. V dropped 5 bases and J dropped 3; count of bases not matched to a gene: 3. The length of the CDR3 is 15 residues. The V gene's germline CDR1 is MNHEY and CDR2 SVGAGI. The CDR3 is CASSGLAGLYNEQFF. The CDR3 nucleotides are TGTGCCAGCAGTGGACTAGCGGGCCTCTACAATGAGCAGTTCTTC.

DNA of the CDR3: TGTGCCAGTAGTACAGGGGACCTCACAGATACGCAGTATTTT. It translates to CASSTGDLTDTQYF. V gene TRBV19 combines with J gene TRBJ2-3; perhaps TRBD1 as D (6 bases). The V end was cut by 4 bases, the J end by 2 bases, with 10 bases between. This CDR3 region has 14 residues. CDR1 LNHDA and CDR2 SQIVND come from the germline V gene (reference sequence).

This clone was counted a few times. Additional DNA sequences in this sample encode the identical CDR3. This chain connects TRBV6-4 to TRBJ2-3; TRBD2 matches 8 bases. Losses at the gene ends were 0 bases for V and 0 bases for J; bases not matched to a gene: 2. This CDR3 comprises 16 residues. Germline-derived CDR1 and CDR2 are MRHNA and SNTAGT. CDR3 nucleotide sequence: TGTGCCAGCAGTGACTCCGCGGGGGGTAGCACAGATACGCAGTATTTT. The encoded protein is CASSDSAGGSTDTQYF.

This chain joins TRBV11-2 and TRBJ2-7, with D hard to call. This CDR3 is built from 15 residues. The V gene's germline CDR1 is SGHAT and CDR2 FQNNGV. Trimming shortened V by 1 base and J by 2 bases, and 12 bases separated the two germline ends. The CDR3 sequence: CASSLVSKGPYEQYF. The CDR3 DNA reads as TGTGCCAGCAGCTTAGTCTCAAAGGGCCCCTACGAGCAGTACTTC.

This chain links TRBV27 with TRBJ1-1, with a weak D call TRBD1 (5 bases). In germline, CDR1 is MNHEY, CDR2 SMNVEV (reference sequence). The ends were cut back, 5 bases at V and 3 bases at J, with 22 bases in the middle. The CDR3 contains 17 residues. CDR3 bases: TGTGCCAGCAGTCCCTATCGAGACAGTGTACGGGACACTGAAGCTTTCTTT. This encodes CASSPYRDSVRDTEAFF.

The J gene is TRBJ2-3, the V gene TRBV15; 9 bases align to TRBD2. The V gene's germline CDR1 is LNHNV and CDR2 YYDKDF (reference sequence). J gave up 3 bases and V 1 base, and 8 bases lay outside the gene matches. The CDR3 contains 17 residues. The CDR3 loop is CATSRGPPGLATDTQYF. The CDR3 nucleotides read TGTGCCACCAGCAGAGGACCACCGGGACTAGCAACAGATACGCAGTATTTT.

This chain connects TRBV4-2 to TRBJ2-7, with 10 bases identical to TRBD2. V was pared by 0 bases and J by 5 bases, with 4 bases of the junction left unmatched. The length of the CDR3 is 15 residues. Germline lookup yields CDR1 LGHNA and CDR2 YNFKEQ. The CDR3 DNA follows: TGTGCCAGCAGCCAAGAAGAGGGACTAGCGAACGAGCAGTACTTC. This gives the protein CASSQEEGLANEQYF.

V usage is TRBV9 and J usage is TRBJ2-5, with 9 bases matching TRBD1. Per germline, CDR1 SGDLS and CDR2 YYNGEE. Trimming cost V 3 bases and J 1 base; bases outside gene matches: 4. The CDR3 totals 15 residues. CDR3 nucleotides: TGTGCCAGCAGCGGAGGACAGGGGTCCCAAGAGACCCAGTACTTC. This codes for CASSGGQGSQETQYF.

This clone has a single count. The chain is built from TRBV27 and TRBJ2-7; unclear D gene. CDR3 length: 14 residues. V gave up 1 base and J gave up 0 bases, with 7 bases separating them. Germline V lookup: CDR1 MNHEY, CDR2 SMNVEV (reference sequence). The CDR3 loop reads CASSLYEDSYEQYF. CDR3 DNA sequence: TGTGCCAGCAGTTTATATGAGGACTCCTACGAGCAGTACTTC.

The chain has TRBV1 and TRBJ2-7. TRBV1 is assigned pseudogene status. This CDR3 is built from 16 residues. In DNA form, the CDR3 reads TGCACCAGCAGTCCACCTTGGACCTACCCCCCCCACGAGCAGTACTTC. Its protein product is CTSSPPWTYPPHEQYF.